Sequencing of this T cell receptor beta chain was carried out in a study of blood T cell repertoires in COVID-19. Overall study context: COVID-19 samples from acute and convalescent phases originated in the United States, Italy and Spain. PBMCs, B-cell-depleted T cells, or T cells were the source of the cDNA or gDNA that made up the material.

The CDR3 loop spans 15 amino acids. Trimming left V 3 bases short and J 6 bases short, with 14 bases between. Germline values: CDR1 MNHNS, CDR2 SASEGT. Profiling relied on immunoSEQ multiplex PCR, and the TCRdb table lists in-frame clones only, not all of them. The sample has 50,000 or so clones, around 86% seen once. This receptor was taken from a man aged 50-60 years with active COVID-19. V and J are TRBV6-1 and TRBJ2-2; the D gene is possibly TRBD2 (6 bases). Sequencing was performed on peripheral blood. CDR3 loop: CASSERGREAGELFF. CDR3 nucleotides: TGTGCCAGCAGTGAGAGGGGCAGGGAGGCCGGGGAGCTGTTTTTT.